One TCR beta chain is described in this entry. The repertoire was sequenced with immunoSEQ multiplex PCR; TCRdb's copy has only in-frame clones and lacks some. Counted here are over 25,000 clones, roughly 92% occurring once; the ten biggest clones make up roughly a tenth. The source of the sample is a study of T cell clonotyping in hematopoietic cell transplantation. Sample: PBMCs, taken 100 days after allogeneic stem cell transplant. The clonotype comes from a female patient aged 50-59 years who had an allogeneic stem cell transplant from a related donor, so the T cells may come from the graft donor. Some clones in this sample may be carry-over from other donors' samples.

CDR3 coding DNA: TGTGCCAGCAGCGACGCACAGATCGGAAAACTGTTTTTT. It yields the protein CASSDAQIGKLFF. This chain joins TRBV5-4 and TRBJ1-4; D ambiguous. CDR3 size: 13 residues. The germline gives CDR1 SGHNT, CDR2 YYREEE (reference sequence). With 4 bases removed from V and 10 bases from J, the gap between germline ends came to 14 bases.